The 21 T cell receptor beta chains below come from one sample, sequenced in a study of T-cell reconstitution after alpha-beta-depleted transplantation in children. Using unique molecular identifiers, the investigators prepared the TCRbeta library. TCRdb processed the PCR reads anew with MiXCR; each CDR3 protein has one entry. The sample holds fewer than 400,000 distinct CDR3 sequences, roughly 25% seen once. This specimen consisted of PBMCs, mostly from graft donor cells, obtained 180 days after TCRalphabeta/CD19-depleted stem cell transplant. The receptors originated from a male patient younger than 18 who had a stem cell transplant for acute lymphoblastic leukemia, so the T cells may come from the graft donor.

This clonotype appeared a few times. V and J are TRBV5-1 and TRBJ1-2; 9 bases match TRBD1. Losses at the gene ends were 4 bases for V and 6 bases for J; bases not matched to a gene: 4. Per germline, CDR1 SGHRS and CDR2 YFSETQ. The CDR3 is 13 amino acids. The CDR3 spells CASSVTGGDGYTF. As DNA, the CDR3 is TGCGCCAGCAGCGTGACAGGGGGGGATGGCTACACCTTC.

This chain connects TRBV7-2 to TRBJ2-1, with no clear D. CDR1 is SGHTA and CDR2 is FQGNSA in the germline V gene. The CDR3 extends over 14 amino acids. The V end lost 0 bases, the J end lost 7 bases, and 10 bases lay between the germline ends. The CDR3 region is CASSLAPPLNEQFF. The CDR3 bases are TGTGCCAGCAGCTTAGCGCCGCCTCTAAATGAGCAGTTCTTC.

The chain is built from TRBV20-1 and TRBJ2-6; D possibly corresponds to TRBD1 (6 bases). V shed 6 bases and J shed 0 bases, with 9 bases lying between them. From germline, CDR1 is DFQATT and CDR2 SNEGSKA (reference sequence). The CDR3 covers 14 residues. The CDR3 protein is CSANRASGANVLTF. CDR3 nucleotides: TGCAGTGCAAACAGGGCCTCTGGGGCCAACGTCCTGACTTTC.

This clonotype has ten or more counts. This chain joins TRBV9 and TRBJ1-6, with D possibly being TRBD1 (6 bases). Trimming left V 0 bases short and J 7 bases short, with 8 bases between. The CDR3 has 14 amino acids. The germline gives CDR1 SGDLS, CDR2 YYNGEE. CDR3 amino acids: CASSVEGGNSPLHF. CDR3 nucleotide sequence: TGTGCCAGCAGCGTAGAAGGGGGAAATTCACCCCTCCACTTT.

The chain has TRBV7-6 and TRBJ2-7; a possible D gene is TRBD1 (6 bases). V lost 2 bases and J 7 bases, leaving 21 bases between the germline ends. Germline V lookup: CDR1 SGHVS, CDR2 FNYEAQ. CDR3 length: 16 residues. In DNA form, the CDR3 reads TGTGCCAGCAGCTTAATCCCCGGACAGATTTACGATGAGCAGTACTTC. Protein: CASSLIPGQIYDEQYF.

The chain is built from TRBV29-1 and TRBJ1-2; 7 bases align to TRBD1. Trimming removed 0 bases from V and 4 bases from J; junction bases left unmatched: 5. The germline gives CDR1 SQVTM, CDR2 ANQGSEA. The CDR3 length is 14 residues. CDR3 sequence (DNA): TGCAGCGTTGAAGACCACAGGGGACCCTATGGCTACACCTTC. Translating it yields CSVEDHRGPYGYTF.

The CDR3 sequence: CASSQEGSYGYTF. As DNA, the CDR3 is TGCGCCAGCAGCCAAGAAGGAAGCTATGGCTACACCTTC. The chain is built from TRBV4-1 and TRBJ1-2; D unclear. Trimming cost V 0 bases and J 4 bases, with 6 bases left between them. CDR3 length: 13 residues. The V gene's germline CDR1 is MGHRA and CDR2 YSYEKL.

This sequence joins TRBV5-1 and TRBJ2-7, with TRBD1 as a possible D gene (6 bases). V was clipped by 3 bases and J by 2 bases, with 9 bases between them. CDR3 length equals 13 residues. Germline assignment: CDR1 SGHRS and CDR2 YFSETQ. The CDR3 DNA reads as TGCGCCAGCAGCTGGGACAACCCCTACGAGCAGTACTTC. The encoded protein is CASSWDNPYEQYF.

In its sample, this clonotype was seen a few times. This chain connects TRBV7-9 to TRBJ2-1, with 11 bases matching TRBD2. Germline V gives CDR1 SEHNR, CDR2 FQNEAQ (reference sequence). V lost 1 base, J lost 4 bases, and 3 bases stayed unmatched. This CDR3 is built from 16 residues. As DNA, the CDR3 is TGTGCCAGCAGCTTAGTGGGACTAGCGGTATACAATGAGCAGTTCTTC. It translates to CASSLVGLAVYNEQFF.

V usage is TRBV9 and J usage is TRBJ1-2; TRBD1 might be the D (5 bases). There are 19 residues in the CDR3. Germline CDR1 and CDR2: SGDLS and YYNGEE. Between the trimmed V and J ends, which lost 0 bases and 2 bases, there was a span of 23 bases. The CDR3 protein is CASSVAESLPRGTNYGYTF. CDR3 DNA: TGTGCCAGCAGCGTAGCCGAGAGCCTCCCTCGGGGGACCAACTATGGCTACACCTTC.

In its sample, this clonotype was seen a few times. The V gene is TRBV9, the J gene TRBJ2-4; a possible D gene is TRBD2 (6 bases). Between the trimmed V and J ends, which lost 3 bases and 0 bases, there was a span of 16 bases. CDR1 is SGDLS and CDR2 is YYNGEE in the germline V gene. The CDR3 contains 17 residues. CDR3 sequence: CASSANGTSLAKNIQYF. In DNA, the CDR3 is TGTGCCAGCAGCGCGAACGGGACTTCCCTAGCCAAAAACATTCAGTACTTC.

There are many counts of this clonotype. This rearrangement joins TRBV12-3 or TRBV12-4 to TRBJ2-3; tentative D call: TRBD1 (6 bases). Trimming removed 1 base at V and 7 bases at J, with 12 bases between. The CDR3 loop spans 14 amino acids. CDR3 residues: CASSLDRVANTQYF. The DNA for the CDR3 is TGTGCCAGCAGTTTAGACAGGGTAGCGAATACGCAGTATTTT.

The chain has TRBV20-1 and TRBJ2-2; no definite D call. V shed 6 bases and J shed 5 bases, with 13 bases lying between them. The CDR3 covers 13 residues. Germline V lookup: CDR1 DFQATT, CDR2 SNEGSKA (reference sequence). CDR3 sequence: CSALIPGTGELFF. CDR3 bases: TGCAGTGCCCTCATTCCCGGGACCGGGGAGCTGTTTTTT.

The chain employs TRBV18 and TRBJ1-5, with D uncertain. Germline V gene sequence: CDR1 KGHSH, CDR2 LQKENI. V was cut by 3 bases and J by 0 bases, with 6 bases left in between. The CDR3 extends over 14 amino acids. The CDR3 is CASSPRLSNQPQHF. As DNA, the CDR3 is TGTGCCAGCTCACCCCGACTTAGCAATCAGCCCCAGCATTTT.

CDR3 nucleotides: TGTGCCAGCTCACCCTCGAAGATAGCGGGAGAAACCTACGAGCAGTACTTC. It translates to CASSPSKIAGETYEQYF. The chain links TRBV18 to TRBJ2-7, with 9 bases that match TRBD2. V was clipped by 3 bases and J by 2 bases; unmatched bases: 11. The germline V gene encodes CDR1 KGHSH and CDR2 LQKENI. This CDR3 contains 17 residues.

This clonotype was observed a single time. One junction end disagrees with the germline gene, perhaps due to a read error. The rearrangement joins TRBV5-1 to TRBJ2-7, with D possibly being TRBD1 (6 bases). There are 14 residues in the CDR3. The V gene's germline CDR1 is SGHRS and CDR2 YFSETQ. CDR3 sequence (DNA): TGCGCCAGCAGCCCAGGGGCAGGACTGTACGAGCAGAACTTC. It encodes CASSPGAGLYEQNF.

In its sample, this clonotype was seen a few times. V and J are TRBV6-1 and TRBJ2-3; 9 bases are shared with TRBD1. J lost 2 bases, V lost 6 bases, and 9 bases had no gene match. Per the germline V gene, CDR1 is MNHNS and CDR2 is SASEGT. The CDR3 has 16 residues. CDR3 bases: TGTGCCAGCAGACGGACCGGGACAGGGCCCACAGATACGCAGTATTTT. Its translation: CASRRTGTGPTDTQYF.

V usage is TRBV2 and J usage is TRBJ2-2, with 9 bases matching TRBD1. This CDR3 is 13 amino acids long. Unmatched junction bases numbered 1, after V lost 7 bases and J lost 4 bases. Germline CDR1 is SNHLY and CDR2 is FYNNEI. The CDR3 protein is CASIQGATGELFF. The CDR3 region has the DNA TGTGCCAGCATACAGGGGGCCACCGGGGAGCTGTTTTTT.

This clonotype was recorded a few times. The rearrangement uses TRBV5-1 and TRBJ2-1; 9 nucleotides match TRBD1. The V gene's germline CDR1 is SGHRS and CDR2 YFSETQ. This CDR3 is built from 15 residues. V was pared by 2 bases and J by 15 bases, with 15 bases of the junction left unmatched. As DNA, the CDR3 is TGCGCCAGCAGCTTAGGGACAGGGACCCTCTCCAGAGGGTTCTTC. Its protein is CASSLGTGTLSRGFF. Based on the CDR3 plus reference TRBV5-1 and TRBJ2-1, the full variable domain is KAGVTQTPRYLIKTRGQQVTLSCSPISGHRSVSWYQQTPGQGLQFLFEYFSETQRNKGNFPGRFSGRQFSNSRSEMNVSTLELGDSALYLCASSLGTGTLSRGFFGPGTRLTVL.

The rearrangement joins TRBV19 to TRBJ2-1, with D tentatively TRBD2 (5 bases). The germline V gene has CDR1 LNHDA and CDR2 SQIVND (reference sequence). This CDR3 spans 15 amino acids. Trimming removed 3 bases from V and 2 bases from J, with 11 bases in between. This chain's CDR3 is CASSIGMEAYNEQFF. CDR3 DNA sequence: TGTGCCAGTAGTATTGGGATGGAGGCCTACAATGAGCAGTTCTTC.

CDR3 coding DNA: TGCAGTGCTCGGGGACTAGCGGGAGTTCTCTGGAACGGGGAGCTGTTTTTT. Translating gives CSARGLAGVLWNGELFF. The chain employs TRBV20-1 and TRBJ2-2; 14 nucleotides line up with TRBD2. V dropped 5 bases and J dropped 7; count of bases not matched to a gene: 12. Germline V gene sequence: CDR1 DFQATT, CDR2 SNEGSKA (reference sequence). The CDR3 spans 17 residues.